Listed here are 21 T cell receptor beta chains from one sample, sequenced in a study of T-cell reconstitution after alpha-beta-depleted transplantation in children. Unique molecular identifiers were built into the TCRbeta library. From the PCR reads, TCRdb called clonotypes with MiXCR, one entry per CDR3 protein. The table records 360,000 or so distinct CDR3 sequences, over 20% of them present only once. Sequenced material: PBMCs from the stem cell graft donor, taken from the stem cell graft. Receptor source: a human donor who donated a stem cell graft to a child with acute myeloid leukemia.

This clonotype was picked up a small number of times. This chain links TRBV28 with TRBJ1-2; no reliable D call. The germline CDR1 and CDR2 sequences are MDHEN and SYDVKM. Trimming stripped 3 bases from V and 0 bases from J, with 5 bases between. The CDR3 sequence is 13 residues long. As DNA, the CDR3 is TGTGCCAGCAGTTTTCGGGCTAACTATGGCTACACCTTC. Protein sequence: CASSFRANYGYTF.

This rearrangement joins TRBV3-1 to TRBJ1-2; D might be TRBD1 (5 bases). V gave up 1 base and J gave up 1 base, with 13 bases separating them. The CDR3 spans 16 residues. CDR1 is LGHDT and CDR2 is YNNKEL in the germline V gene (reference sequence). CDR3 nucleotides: TGTGCCAGCAGCCAAGGAGCATTTAGGGGTAACTATGGCTACACCTTC. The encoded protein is CASSQGAFRGNYGYTF.

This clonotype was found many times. In DNA form, the CDR3 reads TGCAGTGCTAGAGACGTCTCAGACCTAGAGACCCAGTACTTC. Amino acid sequence: CSARDVSDLETQYF. The chain uses TRBV20-1 and TRBJ2-5, with D unclear. The CDR3 totals 14 residues. V was trimmed by 0 bases and J by 4 bases, leaving 12 bases between them. The V gene's germline CDR1 is DFQATT and CDR2 SNEGSKA (reference sequence).

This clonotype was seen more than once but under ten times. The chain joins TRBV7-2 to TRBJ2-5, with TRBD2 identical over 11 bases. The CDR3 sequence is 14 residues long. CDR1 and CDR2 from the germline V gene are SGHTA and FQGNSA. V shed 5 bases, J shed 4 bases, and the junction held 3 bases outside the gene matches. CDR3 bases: TGTGCCAGCAGCGAACTAGCGGGAGTAGAGACCCAGTACTTC. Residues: CASSELAGVETQYF.

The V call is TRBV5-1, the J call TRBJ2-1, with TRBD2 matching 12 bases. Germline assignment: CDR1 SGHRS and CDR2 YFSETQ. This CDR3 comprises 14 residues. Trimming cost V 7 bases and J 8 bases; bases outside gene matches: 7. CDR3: CASGFSSGRDEQFF. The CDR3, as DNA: TGCGCCAGCGGATTCTCTAGCGGGAGGGATGAGCAGTTCTTC. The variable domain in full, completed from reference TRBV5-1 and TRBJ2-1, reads KAGVTQTPRYLIKTRGQQVTLSCSPISGHRSVSWYQQTPGQGLQFLFEYFSETQRNKGNFPGRFSGRQFSNSRSEMNVSTLELGDSALYLCASGFSSGRDEQFFGPGTRLTVL.

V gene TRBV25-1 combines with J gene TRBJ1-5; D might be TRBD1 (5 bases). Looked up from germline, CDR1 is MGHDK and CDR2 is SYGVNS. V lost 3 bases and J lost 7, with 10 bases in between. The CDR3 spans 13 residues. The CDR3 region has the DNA TGTGCCAGCAGTGAGGGGAGGGGACAGCCCCAGCATTTT. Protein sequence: CASSEGRGQPQHF.

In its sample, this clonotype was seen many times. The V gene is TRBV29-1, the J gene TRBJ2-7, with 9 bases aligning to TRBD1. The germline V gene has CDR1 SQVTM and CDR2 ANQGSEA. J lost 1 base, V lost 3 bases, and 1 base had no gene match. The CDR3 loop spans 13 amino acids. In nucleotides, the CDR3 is TGCAGCGTTGACGGGACAGGGTCCTACGAGCAGTACTTC. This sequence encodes CSVDGTGSYEQYF.

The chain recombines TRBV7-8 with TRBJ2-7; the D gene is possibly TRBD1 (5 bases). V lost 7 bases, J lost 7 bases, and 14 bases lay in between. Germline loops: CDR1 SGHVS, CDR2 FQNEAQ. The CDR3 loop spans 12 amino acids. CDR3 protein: CASTSQGEEQYF. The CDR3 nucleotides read TGTGCCAGCACCTCCCAGGGCGAAGAGCAGTACTTC.

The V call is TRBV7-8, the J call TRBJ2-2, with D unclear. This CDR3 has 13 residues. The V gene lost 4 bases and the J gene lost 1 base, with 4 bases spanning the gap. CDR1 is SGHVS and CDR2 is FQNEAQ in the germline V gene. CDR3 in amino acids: CASSWVNTGELFF. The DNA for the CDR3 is TGTGCCAGCAGCTGGGTGAACACCGGGGAGCTGTTTTTT.

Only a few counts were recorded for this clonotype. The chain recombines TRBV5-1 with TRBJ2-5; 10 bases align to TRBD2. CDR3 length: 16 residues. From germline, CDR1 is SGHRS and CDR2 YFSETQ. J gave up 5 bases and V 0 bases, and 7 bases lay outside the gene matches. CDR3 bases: TGCGCCAGCAGCTTGGTGGCTAGCGGGAGAGTGGAGACCCAGTACTTC. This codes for CASSLVASGRVETQYF.

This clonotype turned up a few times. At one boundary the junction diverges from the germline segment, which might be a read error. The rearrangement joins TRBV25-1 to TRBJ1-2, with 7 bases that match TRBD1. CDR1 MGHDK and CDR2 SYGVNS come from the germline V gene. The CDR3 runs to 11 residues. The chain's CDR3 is CASSGRQGSAF. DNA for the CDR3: TGTGCCAGCAGTGGAAGACAGGGCTCGGCTTTC.

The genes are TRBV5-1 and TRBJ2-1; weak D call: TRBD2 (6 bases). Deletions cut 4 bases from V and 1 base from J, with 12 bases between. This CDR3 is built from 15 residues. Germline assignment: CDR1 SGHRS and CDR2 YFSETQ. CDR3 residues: CASSPLEGSYNEQFF. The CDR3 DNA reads TGCGCCAGCAGCCCGTTGGAGGGGTCCTACAATGAGCAGTTCTTC.

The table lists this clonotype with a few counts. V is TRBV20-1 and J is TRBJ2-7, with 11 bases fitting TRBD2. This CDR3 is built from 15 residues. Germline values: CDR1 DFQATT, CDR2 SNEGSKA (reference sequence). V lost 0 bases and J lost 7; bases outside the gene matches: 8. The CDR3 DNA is TGCAGTGCTAGAGATAGAACTAGCGGGAGTGGGGAGCAGTACTTC. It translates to CSARDRTSGSGEQYF.

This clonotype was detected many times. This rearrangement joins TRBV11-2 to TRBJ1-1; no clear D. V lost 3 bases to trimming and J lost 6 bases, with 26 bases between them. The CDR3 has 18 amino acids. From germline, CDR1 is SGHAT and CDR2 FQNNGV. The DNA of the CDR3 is TGTGCCAGCAGCTTGAGACGGGGATACCGTATATTTTTCGCTGAAGCTTTCTTT. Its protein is CASSLRRGYRIFFAEAFF.

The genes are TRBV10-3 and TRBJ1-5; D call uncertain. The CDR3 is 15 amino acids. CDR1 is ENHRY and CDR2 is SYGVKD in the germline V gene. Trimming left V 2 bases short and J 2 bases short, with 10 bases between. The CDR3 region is CAISEGVEGNQPQHF. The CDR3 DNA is TGTGCCATCAGTGAGGGGGTCGAGGGCAATCAGCCCCAGCATTTT.

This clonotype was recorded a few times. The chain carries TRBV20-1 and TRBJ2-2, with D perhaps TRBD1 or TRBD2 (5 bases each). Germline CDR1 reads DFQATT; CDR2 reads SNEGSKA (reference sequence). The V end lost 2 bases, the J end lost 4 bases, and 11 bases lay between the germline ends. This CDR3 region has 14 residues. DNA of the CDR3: TGCAGTGCTAGATCGGGACCCCGCACCGGGGAGCTGTTTTTT. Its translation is CSARSGPRTGELFF.

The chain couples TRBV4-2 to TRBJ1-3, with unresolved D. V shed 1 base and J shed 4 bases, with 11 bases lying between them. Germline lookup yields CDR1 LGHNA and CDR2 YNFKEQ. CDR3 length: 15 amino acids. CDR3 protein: CASSQGGVSGNTIYF. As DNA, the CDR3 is TGTGCCAGCAGCCAAGGAGGAGTCTCAGGAAACACCATATATTTT.

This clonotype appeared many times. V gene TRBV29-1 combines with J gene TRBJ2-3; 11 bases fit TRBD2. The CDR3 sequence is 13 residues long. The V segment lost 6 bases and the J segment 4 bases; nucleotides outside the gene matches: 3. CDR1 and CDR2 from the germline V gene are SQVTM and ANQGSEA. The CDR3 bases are TGCAGCGTGGGGACTAGCGGAGCAGATACGCAGTATTTT. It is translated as CSVGTSGADTQYF.

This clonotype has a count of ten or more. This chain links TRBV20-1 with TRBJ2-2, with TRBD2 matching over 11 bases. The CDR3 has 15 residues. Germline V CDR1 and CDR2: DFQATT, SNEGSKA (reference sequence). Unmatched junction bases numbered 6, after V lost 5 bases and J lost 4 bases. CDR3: CSAWAGTSGTGELFF. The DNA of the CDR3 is TGCAGTGCTTGGGCCGGGACTAGCGGCACCGGGGAGCTGTTTTTT.

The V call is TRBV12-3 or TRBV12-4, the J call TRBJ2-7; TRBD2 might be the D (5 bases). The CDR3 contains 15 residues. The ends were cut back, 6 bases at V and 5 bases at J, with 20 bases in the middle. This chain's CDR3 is CASRGLVVKEDEQYF. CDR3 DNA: TGTGCCAGCAGAGGGCTAGTTGTAAAGGAGGACGAGCAGTACTTC.

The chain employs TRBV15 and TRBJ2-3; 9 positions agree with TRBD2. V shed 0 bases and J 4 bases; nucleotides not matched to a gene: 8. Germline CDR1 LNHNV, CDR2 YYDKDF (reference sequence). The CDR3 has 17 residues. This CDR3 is CATSREGGRAAADTQYF. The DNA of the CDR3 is TGTGCCACCAGCAGAGAAGGCGGGAGGGCCGCCGCAGATACGCAGTATTTT.